This paragraph covers one T cell receptor (beta chain) sequence. TCRdb keeps only in-frame clones here, not all; method: immunoSEQ multiplex PCR. This table has around 25,000 clones, approximately 80% appearing once. Germline V lookup: CDR1 LNHDA, CDR2 SQIVND (reference sequence). This CDR3 region has 13 residues. The entry originates in a study of OX40 agonist ivuxolimab in advanced cancers. On the study more broadly: The patients received ivuxolimab by intravenous route every 2 weeks at 0.01 to 10 mg/kg.

The TCR sequence derives from an adult with an advanced solid tumor such as melanoma, head and neck, liver or kidney cancer. Sequencing was performed on CD4+ or CD8+ T cells sorted from blood, taken in a trial of the OX40 agonist ivuxolimab. This chain connects TRBV19 to TRBJ2-5, with 7 bases matching TRBD1. The J call may be faulty, since TRBJ2-7 better matches the DNA end. CDR3 in DNA: TGTGCCAGTAGTATTAAACAGGGGACCGAGCAGTACTTC. Translated, it gives CASSIKQGTEQYF.